The clone carrying this TCR beta chain was observed at least ten times. Its antigen is not identified. These data are taken from a study of T cells in Graves' hyperthyroidism and ophthalmopathy. TCR beta CDR3 sequences were amplified from RNA transcripts. Carried out on the TCR CDR3, a first-round RT-PCR used the HTBI primer set. TCRdb reprocessed the multiplex PCR reads with MiXCR, giving one entry per CDR3 protein. The sample records 250,000 or so distinct CDR3 sequences, roughly 15% being singletons. Trimming at V came to 4 bases and at J to 4 bases, leaving 8 bases not matched to a gene. Germline loops: CDR1 SNHLY, CDR2 FYNNEI. The CDR3 is 16 amino acids. Study-wide points: Most thyroid clonotypes expanded above 0.001 were also detected in blood.

Every diagnosis used clinical symptoms, serum thyroxine and TRAb, thyroid ultrasound and orbital computed tomography. This TCR derives from a woman aged 40 to 50 with Graves' hyperthyroidism that later progressed to Graves' ophthalmopathy. The material sequenced was blood. The gene calls are TRBV2 and TRBJ2-3; 10 bases align to TRBD2. CDR3 coding DNA: TGTGCCAGCAGTGGAGAGAGCGGGAGGGTTTCAGATACGCAGTATTTT. Protein sequence: CASSGESGRVSDTQYF. The full variable domain, completed using reference TRBV2 and TRBJ2-3, is EPEVTQTPSHQVTQMGQEVILRCVPISNHLYFYWYRQILGQKVEFLVSFYNNEISEKSEIFDDQFSVERPDGSNFTLKIRSTKLEDSAMYFCASSGESGRVSDTQYFGPGTRLTVL.